This note documents a single TCR beta chain sequence. Its antigen is still unknown. This entry comes from a study of T cell repertoires in cytomegalovirus infection. CDR1 LNHNV and CDR2 YYDKDF come from the germline V gene (reference sequence). Trimming took 1 base from V and 0 from J, leaving 12 bases between them. The CDR3 spans 17 residues. TCRdb fed the reads into MiXCR, producing one record per CDR3 protein. The repertoire holds around 800,000 distinct CDR3 sequences, with 32% as singletons. The sequence came from a human donor in good health (CMV status not recorded). Some clones in this sample may be carry-over from other donors' samples. The chain employs TRBV15 and TRBJ2-2, with D perhaps matching TRBD2 (5 bases). The specimen comprised cultured CD8+ T cells from PBMCs, sampled from culture after CMV antigen stimulation. The CDR3 nucleotides are TGTGCCACCAGCAGAGGCCAAGAGGGCGCGAACACCGGGGAGCTGTTTTTT. Translation gives CATSRGQEGANTGELFF.